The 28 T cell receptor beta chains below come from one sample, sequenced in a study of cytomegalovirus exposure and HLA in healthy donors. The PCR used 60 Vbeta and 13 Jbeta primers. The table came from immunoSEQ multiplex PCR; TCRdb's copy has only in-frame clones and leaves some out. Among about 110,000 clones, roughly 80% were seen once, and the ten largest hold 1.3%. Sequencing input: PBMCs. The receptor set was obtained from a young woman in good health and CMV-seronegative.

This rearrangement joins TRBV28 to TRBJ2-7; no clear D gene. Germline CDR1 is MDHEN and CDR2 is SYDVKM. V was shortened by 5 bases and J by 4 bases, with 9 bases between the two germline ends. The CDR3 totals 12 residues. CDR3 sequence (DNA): TGTGCCAGCAGTCTGCTCAGTTACGAGCAGTACTTC. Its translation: CASSLLSYEQYF.

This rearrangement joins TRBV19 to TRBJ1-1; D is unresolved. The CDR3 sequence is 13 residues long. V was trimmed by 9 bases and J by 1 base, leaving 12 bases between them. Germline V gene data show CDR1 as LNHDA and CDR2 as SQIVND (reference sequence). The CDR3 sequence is CASSQQTNTEAFF. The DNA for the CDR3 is TGTGCCAGCTCCCAACAGACGAACACTGAAGCTTTCTTT.

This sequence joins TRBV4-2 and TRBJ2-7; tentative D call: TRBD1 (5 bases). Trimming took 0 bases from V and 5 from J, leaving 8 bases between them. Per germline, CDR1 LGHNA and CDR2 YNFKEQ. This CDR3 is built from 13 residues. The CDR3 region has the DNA TGTGCCAGCAGCCAAGAGCTAGGGGACGAGCAGTACTTC. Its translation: CASSQELGDEQYF.

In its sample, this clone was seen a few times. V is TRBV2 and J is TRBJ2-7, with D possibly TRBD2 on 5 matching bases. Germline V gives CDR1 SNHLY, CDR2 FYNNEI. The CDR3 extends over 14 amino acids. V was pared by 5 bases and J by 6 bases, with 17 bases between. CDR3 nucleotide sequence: TGTGCCAGCAGTTCGACTACCTCTCTCGGCGAGCAGTACTTC. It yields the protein CASSSTTSLGEQYF. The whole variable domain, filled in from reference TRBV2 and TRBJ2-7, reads EPEVTQTPSHQVTQMGQEVILRCVPISNHLYFYWYRQILGQKVEFLVSFYNNEISEKSEIFDDQFSVERPDGSNFTLKIRSTKLEDSAMYFCASSSTTSLGEQYFGPGTRLTVT.

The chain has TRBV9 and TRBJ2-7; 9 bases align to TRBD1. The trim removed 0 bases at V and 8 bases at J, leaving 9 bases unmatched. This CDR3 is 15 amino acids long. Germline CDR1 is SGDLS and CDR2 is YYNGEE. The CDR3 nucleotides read TGTGCCAGCAGCGTAGAGGGGACAGGGCTCTCCAAGCAGTACTTC. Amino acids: CASSVEGTGLSKQYF.

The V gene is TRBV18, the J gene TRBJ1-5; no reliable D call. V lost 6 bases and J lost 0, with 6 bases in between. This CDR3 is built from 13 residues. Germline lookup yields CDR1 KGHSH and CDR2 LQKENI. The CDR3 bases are TGTGCCAGCTCCCTAGATAGCAATCAGCCCCAGCATTTT. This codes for CASSLDSNQPQHF.

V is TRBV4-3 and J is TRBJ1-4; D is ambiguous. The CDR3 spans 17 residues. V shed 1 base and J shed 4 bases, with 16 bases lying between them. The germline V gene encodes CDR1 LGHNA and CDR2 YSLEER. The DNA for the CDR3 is TGCGCCAGCAGCCAAGCGTCCCCCGAGGGAATTAATGAAAAACTGTTTTTT. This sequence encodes CASSQASPEGINEKLFF.

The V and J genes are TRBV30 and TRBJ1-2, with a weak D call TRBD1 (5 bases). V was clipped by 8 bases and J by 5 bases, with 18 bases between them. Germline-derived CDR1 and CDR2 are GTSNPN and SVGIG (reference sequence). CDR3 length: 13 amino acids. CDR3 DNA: TGTGCCGGACGCCCTGCGGGGGGGTATGGCTACACCTTC. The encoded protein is CAGRPAGGYGYTF.

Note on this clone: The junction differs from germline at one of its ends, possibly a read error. In DNA form, the CDR3 reads TGCGCCAGCAGTCAAGCCGGGACAGGGTATAAGGGCGGGGAGCTGTTTTTT. Its translation: CASSQAGTGYKGGELFF. J is TRBJ2-2 and V is TRBV4-3; TRBD1 aligns across 9 bases. This CDR3 comprises 17 residues. Germline CDR1 and CDR2: LGHNA and YSLEER.

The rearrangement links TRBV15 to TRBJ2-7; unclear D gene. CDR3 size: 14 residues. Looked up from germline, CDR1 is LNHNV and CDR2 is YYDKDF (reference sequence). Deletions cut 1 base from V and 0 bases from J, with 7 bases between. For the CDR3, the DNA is TGTGCCACCAGCAGAGGAGGCAGCTCCTACGAGCAGTACTTC. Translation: CATSRGGSSYEQYF. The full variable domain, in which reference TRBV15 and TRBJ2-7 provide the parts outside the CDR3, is DAMVIQNPRYQVTQFGKPVTLSCSQTLNHNVMYWYQQKSSQAPKLLFHYYDKDFNNEADTPDNFQSRRPNTSFCFLDIRSPGLGDTAMYLCATSRGGSSYEQYFGPGTRLTVT.

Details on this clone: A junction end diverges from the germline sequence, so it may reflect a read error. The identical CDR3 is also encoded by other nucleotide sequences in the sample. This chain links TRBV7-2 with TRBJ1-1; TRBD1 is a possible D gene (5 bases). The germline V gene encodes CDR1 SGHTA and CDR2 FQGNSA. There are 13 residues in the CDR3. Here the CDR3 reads CASSLGQNTEAFF. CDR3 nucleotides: TGTGCCAGCAGCTTAGGACAGAACACTGAGGCTTTCTTT.

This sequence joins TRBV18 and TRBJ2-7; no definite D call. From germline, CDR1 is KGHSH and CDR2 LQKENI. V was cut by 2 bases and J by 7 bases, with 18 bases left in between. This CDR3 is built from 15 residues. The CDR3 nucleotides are TGTGCCAGCTCACCATTAAGTCAGAACTCTAGAGAGCAGTACTTC. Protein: CASSPLSQNSREQYF.

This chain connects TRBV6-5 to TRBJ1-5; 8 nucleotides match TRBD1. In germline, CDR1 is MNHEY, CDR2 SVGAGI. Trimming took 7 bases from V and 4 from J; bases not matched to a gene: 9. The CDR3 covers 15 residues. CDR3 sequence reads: CASKLLTGGNQPQHF. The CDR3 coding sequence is TGTGCCAGCAAGCTACTTACAGGGGGAAATCAGCCCCAGCATTTT.

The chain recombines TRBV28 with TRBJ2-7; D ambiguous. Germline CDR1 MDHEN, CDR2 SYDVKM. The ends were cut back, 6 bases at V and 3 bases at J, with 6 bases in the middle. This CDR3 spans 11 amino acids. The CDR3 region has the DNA TGTGCCAGCAGCCACATCTACGAGCAGTACTTC. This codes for CASSHIYEQYF.

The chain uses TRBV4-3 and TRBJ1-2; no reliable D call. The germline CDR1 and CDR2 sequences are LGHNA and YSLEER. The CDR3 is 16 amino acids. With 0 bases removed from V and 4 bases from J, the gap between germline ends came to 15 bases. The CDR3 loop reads CASSQDLSGGVYGYTF. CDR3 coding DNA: TGCGCCAGCAGCCAAGATTTGAGCGGCGGCGTCTATGGCTACACCTTC.

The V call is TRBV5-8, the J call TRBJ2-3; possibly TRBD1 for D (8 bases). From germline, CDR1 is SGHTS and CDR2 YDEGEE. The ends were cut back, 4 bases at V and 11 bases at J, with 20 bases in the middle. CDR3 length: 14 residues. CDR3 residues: CASSNGQGRGVQYF. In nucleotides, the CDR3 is TGTGCCAGCAGCAATGGACAGGGCCGGGGGGTGCAGTATTTT.

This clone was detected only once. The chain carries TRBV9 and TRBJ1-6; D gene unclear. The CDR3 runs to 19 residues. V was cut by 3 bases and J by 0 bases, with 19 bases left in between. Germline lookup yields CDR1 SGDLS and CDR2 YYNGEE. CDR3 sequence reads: CASSASSNGGSSYNSPLHF. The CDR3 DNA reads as TGTGCCAGCAGCGCATCCTCAAACGGAGGGAGCTCCTATAATTCACCCCTCCACTTT.

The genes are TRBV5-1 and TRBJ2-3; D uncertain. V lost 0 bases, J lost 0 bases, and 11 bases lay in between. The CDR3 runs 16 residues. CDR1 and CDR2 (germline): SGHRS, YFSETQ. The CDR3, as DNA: TGCGCCAGCAGCTTGGGGAGAGCCACTAGCACAGATACGCAGTATTTT. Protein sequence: CASSLGRATSTDTQYF. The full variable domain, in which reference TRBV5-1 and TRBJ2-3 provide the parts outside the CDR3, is KAGVTQTPRYLIKTRGQQVTLSCSPISGHRSVSWYQQTPGQGLQFLFEYFSETQRNKGNFPGRFSGRQFSNSRSEMNVSTLELGDSALYLCASSLGRATSTDTQYFGPGTRLTVL.

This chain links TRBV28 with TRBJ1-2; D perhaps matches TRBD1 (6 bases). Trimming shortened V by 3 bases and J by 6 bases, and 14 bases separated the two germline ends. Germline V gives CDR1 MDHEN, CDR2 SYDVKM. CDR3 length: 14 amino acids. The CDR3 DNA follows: TGTGCCAGCAGTTTGACAGGAATACGGGATGGCTACACCTTC. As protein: CASSLTGIRDGYTF.

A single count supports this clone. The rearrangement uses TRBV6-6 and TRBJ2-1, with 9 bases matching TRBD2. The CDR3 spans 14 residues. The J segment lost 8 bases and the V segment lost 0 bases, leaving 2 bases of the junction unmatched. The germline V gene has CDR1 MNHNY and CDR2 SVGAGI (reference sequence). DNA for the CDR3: TGTGCCAGCAGTTACTCGACTAGCGGCTATGAGCAGTTCTTC. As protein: CASSYSTSGYEQFF.

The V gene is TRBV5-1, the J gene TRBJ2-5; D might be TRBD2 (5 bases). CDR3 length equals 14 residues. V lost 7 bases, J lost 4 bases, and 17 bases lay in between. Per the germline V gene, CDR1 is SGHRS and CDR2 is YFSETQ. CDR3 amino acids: CASYGPSRGETQYF. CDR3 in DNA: TGCGCCAGCTACGGCCCTAGCCGAGGAGAGACCCAGTACTTC.

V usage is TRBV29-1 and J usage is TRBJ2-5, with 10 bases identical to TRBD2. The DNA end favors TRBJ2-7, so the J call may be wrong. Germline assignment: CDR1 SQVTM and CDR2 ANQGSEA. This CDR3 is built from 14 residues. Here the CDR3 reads CSVEFSGRSYEQYF. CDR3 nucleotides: TGCAGCGTGGAATTTAGCGGGAGGAGCTACGAGCAGTACTTC.

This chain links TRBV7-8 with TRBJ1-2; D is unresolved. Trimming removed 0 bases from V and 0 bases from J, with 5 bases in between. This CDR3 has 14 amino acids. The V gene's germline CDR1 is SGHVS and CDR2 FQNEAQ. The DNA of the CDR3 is TGTGCCAGCAGCTTAGCAGACTCTAACTATGGCTACACCTTC. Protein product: CASSLADSNYGYTF. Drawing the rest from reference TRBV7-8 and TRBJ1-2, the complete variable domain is GAGVSQSPRYKVAKRGQDVALRCDPISGHVSLFWYQQALGQGPEFLTYFQNEAQLDKSGLPSDRFFAERPEGSVSTLKIQRTQQEDSAVYLCASSLADSNYGYTFGSGTRLTVV.

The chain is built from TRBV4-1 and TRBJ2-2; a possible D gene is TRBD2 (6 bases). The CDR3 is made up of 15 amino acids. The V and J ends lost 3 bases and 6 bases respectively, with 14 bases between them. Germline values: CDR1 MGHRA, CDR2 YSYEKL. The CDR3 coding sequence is TGCGCCAGCAGCCACCGACCCGGGAGCGCCGGGGAGCTGTTTTTT. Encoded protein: CASSHRPGSAGELFF.

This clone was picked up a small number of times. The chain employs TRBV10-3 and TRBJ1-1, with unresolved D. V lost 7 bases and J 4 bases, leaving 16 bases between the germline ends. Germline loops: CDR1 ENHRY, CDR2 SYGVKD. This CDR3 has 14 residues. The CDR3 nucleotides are TGTGCCATCAAGGCGGCAGCCGAGGGCACTGAAGCTTTCTTT. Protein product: CAIKAAAEGTEAFF.

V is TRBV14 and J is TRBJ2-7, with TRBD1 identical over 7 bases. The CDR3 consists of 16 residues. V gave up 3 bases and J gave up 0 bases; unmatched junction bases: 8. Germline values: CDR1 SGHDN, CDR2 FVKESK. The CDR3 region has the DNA TGTGCCAGCAGCCATTCGGGACAGCGATACTCCTACGAGCAGTACTTC. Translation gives CASSHSGQRYSYEQYF.

CDR3 protein: CACPRTGEATNEKLFF. The DNA of the CDR3 is TGTGCCTGTCCCCGGACAGGGGAAGCAACTAATGAAAAACTGTTTTTT. The chain joins TRBV30 to TRBJ1-4, with 9 bases fitting TRBD1. Germline V gene data show CDR1 as GTSNPN and CDR2 as SVGIG (reference sequence). The length of the CDR3 is 16 residues. The J segment lost 0 bases and the V segment lost 6 bases, leaving 8 bases of the junction unmatched.

The CDR3 loop reads CASSLVGQGVNEQYF. The CDR3 DNA follows: TGTGCCAGCAGCTTGGTAGGACAGGGGGTAAACGAGCAGTACTTC. The chain carries TRBV7-6 and TRBJ2-7, with 10 nucleotides matching TRBD1. The germline gives CDR1 SGHVS, CDR2 FNYEAQ. V dropped 3 bases and J dropped 5; count of bases not matched to a gene: 7. The CDR3 is 15 residues long.